The T cell receptor beta chain described here comes from a study of cytomegalovirus exposure and HLA in healthy donors. The PCR made use of 60 Vbeta and 13 Jbeta primers. The table came from immunoSEQ multiplex PCR; TCRdb's copy has only in-frame clones and leaves some out. There are about 190,000 clones in the sample; almost 80% occur only once, and about 1.5% lies in the top ten. V lost 2 bases to trimming and J lost 6 bases; unmatched junction nucleotides: 4. This CDR3 contains 13 residues. Germline V gene lookup returns CDR1 SGHTS and CDR2 YDEGEE. Broader study findings: Using a false discovery rate of 0.05, a later analysis showed that approximately 16,000 TCR beta sequences were associated with HLA alleles.

Concerning this clone itself: Its antigen is currently unknown.

Sequencing was done on a sample of PBMCs. This clonotype originated in a woman aged 18-29 years in good health and CMV-seronegative. This chain links TRBV5-8 with TRBJ1-2, with 7 bases that match TRBD1. The CDR3 nucleotides are TGTGCCAGCAGCTTCGACAGGGTGAATGGCTACACCTTC. This encodes CASSFDRVNGYTF. The variable domain in full, with the rest retrieved from reference TRBV5-8 and TRBJ1-2, is EAGVTQSPTHLIKTRGQQATLRCSPISGHTSVYWYQQALGLGLQFLLWYDEGEERNRGNFPPRFSGRQFPNYSSELNVNALELEDSALYLCASSFDRVNGYTFGSGTRLTVV.